The entry that follows covers one TCR beta chain sequence. This record belongs to a study of blood T cell repertoires in COVID-19. Per the original methods: Amplification of reference gene primers was used by the study to estimate nucleated cell counts. Data came from immunoSEQ multiplex PCR; TCRdb stores just in-frame clones and leaves some out. From that table come the V and J calls and clone size; the DNA was used to work out D and trimming. Seen here are 150,000 to 200,000 clones, roughly 85% observed once, and the top ten hold about 25%. The clonotype originates from a woman in her 70s with acute or convalescent COVID-19. The material sequenced was peripheral blood.

CDR3 loop: CASSYSLVPDTQYF. CDR3 in DNA: TGTGCCAGCAGTTACTCTCTAGTTCCGGATACGCAGTATTTT. The V call is TRBV6-2 or TRBV6-3, the J call TRBJ2-3, with D hard to call. V lost 0 bases and J 6 bases, leaving 10 bases between the germline ends. The length of the CDR3 is 14 residues. CDR1 is MNHEY, CDR2 SVGEGT, per germline.